The rows below give T cell receptor beta chains drawn from one sample of a study of blood T cell repertoires in COVID-19. TCRdb keeps only in-frame clones here, not all; method: immunoSEQ multiplex PCR. The top ten clones hold over 3% of a sample with around 200,000 clones, roughly 88% of them seen once. Sequenced input: PBMCs or T cells enriched from blood (not recorded which). The receptors stem from a middle-aged woman with acute COVID-19. CDR3s include the opening cysteine and the closing phenylalanine or tryptophan. A D gene is named only where the DNA matches it firmly. The size entry is marked missing in some rows and otherwise reads once, few, many or a size class.

clone size | D gene | J gene | V gene | CDR3 protein | CDR3 DNA
few | - | TRBJ1-1 | TRBV27 | CASSFGRGDITEAFF | TGTGCCAGCAGTTTTGGCAGGGGCGATATCACTGAAGCTTTCTTT
- | - | TRBJ2-3 | TRBV19 | CASRRGDTQYF | TGTGCCAGTAGGCGAGGGGATACGCAGTATTTT
- | - | TRBJ1-5 | TRBV24-1 | CATSSTGYSNQPQHF | TGTGCCACCAGTTCGACAGGATATAGCAATCAGCCCCAGCATTTT
- | - | TRBJ2-5 | TRBV7-6 | CASSLQGRQETQYF | TGTGCCAGCAGCTTGCAGGGGCGGCAAGAGACCCAGTACTTC
- | - | TRBJ1-1 | TRBV7-3 | CASSLKGQGTTEAFF | TGTGCCAGCAGCTTAAAAGGCCAGGGGACCACTGAAGCTTTCTTT
once | - | TRBJ1-1 | TRBV4-2 | CASSPGHAWGTEAFF | TGTGCCAGCAGCCCGGGACATGCCTGGGGGACTGAAGCTTTCTTT
- | - | TRBJ1-2 | TRBV5-1 | CASSEETVNYGYTF | TGCGCCAGCAGCGAAGAGACAGTTAACTATGGCTACACCTTC
- | - | TRBJ2-1 | TRBV27 | CASSQINNEQFF | TGTGCCAGCAGTCAGATAAACAATGAGCAGTTCTTC
- | - | TRBJ2-1 | TRBV5-1 | CASSRTYNEQFF | TGCGCCAGCAGTCGAACATACAATGAGCAGTTCTTC
once | - | TRBJ1-1 | TRBV30 | CAWSVGGLNTEAFF | TGTGCCTGGAGTGTTGGCGGTCTGAACACTGAAGCTTTCTTT
- | - | TRBJ1-4 | TRBV9 | CASSVGEDYGEKLFF | TGTGCCAGCAGCGTAGGCGAGGATTACGGGGAAAAACTGTTTTTT
- | TRBD2 | TRBJ2-2 | TRBV3-1/TRBV3-2 | CASSHLAGEGHTGELFF | TGTGCCAGCAGCCACCTAGCGGGGGAGGGCCACACCGGGGAGCTGTTTTTT
- | - | TRBJ1-1 | TRBV29-1 | CSAPPAGWGGEAFF | TGCAGCGCTCCCCCGGCGGGATGGGGCGGTGAAGCTTTCTTT
- | - | TRBJ1-2 | TRBV29-1 | CSVEDPPVRENYGYTF | TGCAGCGTTGAAGATCCCCCTGTGAGGGAAAACTATGGCTACACCTTC
- | - | TRBJ2-3 | TRBV2 | CASSATTRTDTQYF | TGTGCCAGCAGTGCGACTACCCGCACAGATACGCAGTATTTT
- | TRBD2 | TRBJ2-3 | TRBV27 | CASSSRTSGDTDTQYF | TGTGCCAGCAGTTCCCGGACTAGCGGGGACACAGATACGCAGTATTTT
- | TRBD1 | TRBJ1-1 | TRBV5-1 | CASSGTGGTEAFF | TGCGCCAGCAGCGGGACAGGGGGCACTGAAGCTTTCTTT
- | - | TRBJ1-4 | TRBV6-6 | CASSYWGGEKLFF | TGTGCCAGCAGTTATTGGGGGGGGGAAAAACTGTTTTTT
- | - | TRBJ2-6 | TRBV6-5 | CASKNSRSGANVLTF | TGTGCCAGCAAAAACAGTCGCTCTGGGGCCAACGTCCTGACTTTC
- | TRBD1 | TRBJ1-5 | TRBV7-9 | CASSRDSSNQPQHF | TGTGCCAGCAGCCGGGACAGCAGCAATCAGCCCCAGCATTTT
- | TRBD1 | TRBJ1-4 | TRBV3-1/TRBV3-2 | CASSSPGQGHEKLFF | TGTGCCAGCAGCTCGCCGGGACAGGGTCACGAAAAACTGTTTTTT
- | - | TRBJ1-1 | TRBV18 | CASSPGPLGPEAFF | TGTGCCAGCTCACCAGGGCCACTTGGGCCTGAAGCTTTCTTT
- | TRBD1 | TRBJ1-4 | TRBV2 | CASSESGTGYEKLFF | TGTGCCAGCAGTGAGAGCGGGACAGGCTATGAAAAACTGTTTTTT
- | TRBD1 | TRBJ2-7 | TRBV7-2 | CASSPRGQGLYEQYF | TGTGCCAGCAGCCCCCGGGGACAGGGCTTATACGAGCAGTACTTC
- | - | TRBJ1-1 | TRBV6-2/TRBV6-3 | CASSYLRERTEAFF | TGTGCCAGCAGTTATTTGCGGGAGCGCACTGAAGCTTTCTTT
- | - | TRBJ1-2 | TRBV5-1 | CASSSGGEGYGYTF | TGCGCCAGCAGCTCCGGGGGGGAAGGCTATGGCTACACCTTC
- | - | TRBJ2-1 | TRBV11-1 | CASSLTPGQEQFF | TGTGCCAGCAGCTTAACTCCGGGACAAGAGCAGTTCTTC
- | - | TRBJ1-2 | TRBV27 | CASSSLRLSTQARHYGYTF | TGTGCCAGCAGTTCCCTACGGCTCTCGACGCAGGCACGACACTATGGCTACACCTTC
- | - | TRBJ2-1 | TRBV9 | CASSSRNEQFF | TGTGCCAGCAGCTCGAGGAATGAGCAGTTCTTC
- | - | TRBJ2-3 | TRBV5-1 | CASSLVRADTQYF | TGCGCCAGCAGCTTGGTTCGGGCAGATACGCAGTATTTT
- | - | TRBJ1-2 | TRBV7-8 | CASSPVDNYGYTF | TGTGCCAGCAGCCCTGTAGATAACTATGGCTACACCTTC
- | - | TRBJ2-6 | TRBV18 | CASSPWDKTSGANVLTF | TGTGCCAGCTCACCTTGGGACAAAACCTCTGGGGCCAACGTCCTGACTTTC
- | - | TRBJ2-5 | TRBV5-4 | CASSLLVSETQYF | TGTGCCAGCAGCCTACTAGTATCCGAGACCCAGTACTTC
- | TRBD1 | TRBJ1-6 | TRBV19 | CASSIEGARSPLHF | TGTGCCAGTAGTATCGAGGGGGCCAGATCACCCCTCCACTTT
- | TRBD1 | TRBJ1-6 | TRBV7-2 | CASSPGGPAREDSPLHF | TGTGCCAGCAGTCCAGGGGGCCCGGCTAGGGAGGATTCACCCCTCCACTTT
- | TRBD1 | TRBJ1-1 | TRBV10-3 | CAINSDRATEAFF | TGTGCCATCAACTCCGACAGGGCCACTGAAGCTTTCTTT
- | TRBD1 | TRBJ1-2 | TRBV19 | CASKPTGQGANGYTF | TGTGCCAGTAAGCCGACGGGACAGGGGGCAAATGGCTACACCTTC
once | - | TRBJ1-1 | TRBV7-3 | CASSPDSAGLNTEAFF | TGTGCCAGCAGCCCTGATTCAGCGGGCTTGAACACTGAAGCTTTCTTT
- | TRBD1 | TRBJ1-2 | TRBV9 | CASSNRGQGYGYTF | TGTGCCAGCAGCAACAGGGGCCAGGGCTATGGCTACACCTTC
once | - | TRBJ1-2 | TRBV9 | CASSVGGGVDGYTF | TGTGCCAGCAGCGTAGGTGGGGGGGTCGATGGCTACACCTTC
once | TRBD1 | TRBJ1-1 | TRBV18 | CASSPGNRGVSVNTEAFF | TGTGCCAGCTCACCAGGTAACAGGGGTGTGTCGGTGAACACTGAAGCTTTCTTT
once | TRBD2 | TRBJ2-5 | TRBV2 | CASSVSTGGLETQYF | TGTGCCAGCAGTGTTTCTACGGGGGGGCTGGAGACCCAGTACTTC
once | TRBD1 | TRBJ2-7 | TRBV9 | CASSVGGAGTGSYEQYF | TGTGCCAGCAGCGTAGGAGGTGCGGGGACAGGGTCCTACGAGCAGTACTTC
- | TRBD1 | TRBJ1-1 | TRBV30 | CAWSVTGGTEAFF | TGTGCCTGGAGTGTAACAGGGGGAACTGAAGCTTTCTTT
- | - | TRBJ1-5 | TRBV12-5 | CASGLALGTKNSNQPQHF | TGTGCTAGTGGTTTGGCTCTAGGGACAAAAAATAGCAATCAGCCCCAGCATTTT
- | - | TRBJ1-1 | TRBV9 | CASSVPPEIHTEAFF | TGTGCCAGCAGCGTCCCTCCGGAGATTCACACTGAAGCTTTCTTT
- | - | TRBJ2-2 | TRBV7-9 | CASRLIATGSRWTGELFF | TGTGCCAGCAGGCTTATCGCAACAGGGAGTAGGTGGACCGGGGAGCTGTTTTTT
- | - | TRBJ1-1 | TRBV12-3/TRBV12-4 | CASSFFRDKPFF | TGTGCCAGCAGTTTCTTCCGGGATAAACCTTTCTTT
once | - | TRBJ2-1 | TRBV9 | CASSDSPSSDRFYNEQFF | TGTGCCAGCAGCGATTCGCCATCCAGTGACAGGTTCTACAATGAGCAGTTCTTC
- | TRBD1 | TRBJ1-6 | TRBV10-3 | CAISEFRTGSSYNSPLHF | TGTGCCATCAGTGAATTTAGGACAGGGAGCTCCTATAATTCACCCCTCCACTTT
- | - | TRBJ1-4 | TRBV18 | CASSLNGSGEKLFF | TGTGCCAGCTCACTTAACGGGAGCGGCGAAAAACTGTTTTTT
- | - | TRBJ1-6 | TRBV4-3 | CASSQSVRDFNSPLHF | TGCGCCAGCAGCCAAAGTGTGCGTGATTTCAATTCACCCCTCCACTTT
- | - | TRBJ1-1 | TRBV10-2 | CASSELQGGEAFF | TGCGCCAGCAGTGAGCTGCAGGGCGGTGAAGCTTTCTTT
- | TRBD1 | TRBJ1-5 | TRBV2 | CASSETGDLNQPQHF | TGTGCCAGCAGTGAAACAGGGGACCTCAATCAGCCCCAGCATTTT
few | TRBD1 | TRBJ1-4 | TRBV4-3 | CASSQQTTGVGTNEKLFF | TGCGCCAGCAGCCAACAAACGACAGGGGTTGGGACTAATGAAAAACTGTTTTTT
- | - | TRBJ1-1 | TRBV18 | CAGSPRDNWATEAFF | TGTGCCGGCTCACCTAGGGACAACTGGGCCACTGAAGCTTTCTTT
- | - | TRBJ1-1 | TRBV7-3 | CASSLGGTGNTEAFF | TGTGCCAGCAGCTTAGGGGGGACTGGGAACACTGAAGCTTTCTTT
- | TRBD1 | TRBJ2-5 | TRBV5-4 | CASSFVQGASGTQYF | TGTGCCAGCAGCTTTGTTCAGGGGGCGAGCGGGACCCAGTACTTC
- | - | TRBJ2-1 | TRBV3-1/TRBV3-2 | CASSQDPSSYNEQFF | TGTGCCAGCAGCCAAGACCCGAGCTCCTACAATGAGCAGTTCTTC